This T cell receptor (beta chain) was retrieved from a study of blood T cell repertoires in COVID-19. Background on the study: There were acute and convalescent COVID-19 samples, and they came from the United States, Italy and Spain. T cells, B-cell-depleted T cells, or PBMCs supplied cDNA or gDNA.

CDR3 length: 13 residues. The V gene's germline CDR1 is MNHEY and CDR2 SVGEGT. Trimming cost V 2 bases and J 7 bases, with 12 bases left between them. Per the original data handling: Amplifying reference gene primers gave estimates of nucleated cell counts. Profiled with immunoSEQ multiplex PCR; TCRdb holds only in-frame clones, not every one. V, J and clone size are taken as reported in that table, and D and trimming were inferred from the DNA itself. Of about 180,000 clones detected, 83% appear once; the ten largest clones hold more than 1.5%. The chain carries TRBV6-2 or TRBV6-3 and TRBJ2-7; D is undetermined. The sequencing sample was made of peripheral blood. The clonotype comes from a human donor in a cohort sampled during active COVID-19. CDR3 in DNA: TGTGCCAGCAGTTACGGATCCCGCAGGGAGCAGTACTTC. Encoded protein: CASSYGSRREQYF.